The source of this T cell receptor (beta chain) is a study of beta chain features in type 1 diabetes. A heparinised blood draw that averaged about 120 mL was obtained once from each donor. Every bit of the isolated RNA underwent reverse transcription, so sequencing read expressed TCRB transcripts. Sequencing used immunoSEQ multiplex PCR; TCRdb keeps in-frame clones, though not all of them. The sample holds about 370,000 clones, roughly a tenth seen once. General study results and limits: Possible PCR preference for shorter templates applied equally to patients and controls. More deletions and fewer insertions at VDJ junctions were seen in type 1 diabetes patients. Significant though moderate, a shortening of TCRB CDR3s appeared in all four CD4+ subsets of Type 1 diabetes patients. These data did not resolve whether HLA type affects TCRB rearrangement.

This clone came up many times. Its antigen is undetermined. The CDR3 has 13 residues. CDR1 and CDR2 from the germline V gene are KGHSH and LQKENI. V was clipped by 6 bases and J by 8 bases, with 15 bases between them. V and J are TRBV18 and TRBJ2-3; D gene unclear. The clonotype originates from a man younger than 45 with type 1 diabetes. The source material was central memory CD4+ T cells from blood. Written as DNA, the CDR3 is TGTGCCAGCTCTGAGATCCCGCTGGGTACGCAGTATTTT. Translation: CASSEIPLGTQYF.